This T cell receptor (beta chain) comes out of a study of blood T cell repertoires in COVID-19. Overall study: Whether acute or convalescent, the COVID-19 samples came from the United States, Italy and Spain. PBMCs, B-cell-depleted T cells, or T cells were the source of the cDNA or gDNA that made up the material.

CDR1 and CDR2 from the germline V gene are LNHDA and SQIVND (reference sequence). Deletions cut 5 bases from V and 4 bases from J, with 12 bases between. The CDR3 extends over 14 amino acids. Original analysis: Nucleated cell number was recorded as an estimate derived from reference gene primer amplification. Using immunoSEQ multiplex PCR, the repertoire was profiled, and TCRdb retains in-frame clones only, with some absent. Clonal size and the V and J genes are those of that table, whereas D and trimming came from the DNA. Among 80,000 to 100,000 clones listed, just over 85% were seen once. The sample taken for sequencing was peripheral blood. The V call is TRBV19, the J call TRBJ1-3; D is unresolved. This TCR was sampled from a woman of 80 years or more in a cohort sampled during active or convalescent COVID-19. Written as DNA, the CDR3 is TGTGCCAGTAGTCCTGCGGAGTACGGAAACACCATATATTTT. This gives the protein CASSPAEYGNTIYF.